This entry describes one T cell receptor (beta chain). Only a few counts were recorded for this clonotype. It has no known antigen specificity. No base quality information exists; no much larger clone differs at one position. The data were taken from a study of neurological immune-mediated disorders (dated by TCRdb to about 2019). Background for the entire study: Peripheral blood TCR-beta repertoires from patients with HTLV-I-associated myelopathy (HAM/TSP), patients with multiple sclerosis, and healthy controls were compared in the study using UMI-based sequencing. Longitudinal HAM/TSP and healthy donors had 3 time-points each (about 3-40 month intervals). The cohort included approximately 68 subjects: around 15 with HAM/TSP, about 34 with multiple sclerosis, and approximately 20 healthy controls. Longitudinal samples, technical triplicates and paired sorted CD4+ and CD8+ T-cell subsets, alongside PBMC samples, were included among the approximately 98 TCR-beta libraries.

To synthesize cDNA, template-switch 5'RACE was performed with a primer carrying a 10-nucleotide random unique molecular identifier so that each TCR transcript was tagged. Every sequencing run yielded over 170 million TCR-beta sequences covering 15-18 subjects. The RNeasy kit was used to extract total RNA. The KAPA Real-time Library Amplification kit was used to amplify TCR-beta VDJ regions with primers targeting the TCR constant region and the 5'RACE anchor. A first PCR added sample indexes and Illumina adaptors, and a second PCR then raised library yield. After purification with Ampure beads, the TCR product of roughly 650 bp was size-selected on a 2% E-gel SizeSelection system. Before pooling, libraries had their quality checked on a Bioanalyzer, their concentration measured with Qubit, and their quantity determined with the Kapa Library Quantification kit. An Illumina HiSeq 2500 was used to sequence the libraries paired-end at 2 x 150 bp. To increase sequence diversity, about 24-32% phiX was spiked into each library pool. For the original study's pipeline: Quality-filtered reads were processed with the UMI-based MiGEC pipeline, and over 85% of raw TCR sequences were removed by the MiGEC pipeline during error correction. VDJ genes were aligned to IMGT germline references, and each clonotype was defined by a unique CDR3 amino acid sequence together with V-J genes. Clonal expansion, Shannon diversity and CDR3 relatedness were evaluated with VDJtools (CalcPairwiseDistances, ClusterSamples), while phylogenetic trees were built in CLCbio workbench. Expanded clones were defined as having at least 8 unique UMIs, based on coefficient-of-variation modelling across technical triplicates. Using fastp trimming at Q25 and MiXCR clonotype assembly, TCRdb reanalyzed the public sequencing data and kept in-frame beta chains. Entries are consolidated by CDR3 protein sequence, retaining the most common genes and DNA. These V and J calls originate from TCRdb's pipeline instead of the authors' own analysis. The sample table holds approximately 89,000 distinct CDR3 sequences, of which around 14% were seen once. Just under 5% of the sample rests with the top ten.

Explained via the paper, the time point label denotes: longitudinal time-point 2. For the unsorted PBMC libraries, 2 million PBMCs were stored in RNAlater at -80 degrees C until RNA extraction and were used to generate the libraries. Peripheral blood underwent Ficoll-Hypaque density gradient centrifugation to isolate PBMCs, which were then cryopreserved in liquid nitrogen. A distance of 21 bases separates the germline ends of V and J, which lose 7 bases and 8 bases respectively. The CDR3 has 16 amino acids, counting the end cysteine and phenylalanine. Only the CDR3 DNA is retained, 48 bases long and in frame from the first base. CDR1 and CDR2, per the germline V gene (reference sequence), are WNHNN and SYGVQD. Overall study results and their limits: TCR clonal expansion was highest in HAM/TSP patients and lowest in MS patients, with MS patients falling below even healthy controls. No identical CDR3 amino acid sequences were shared among expanded clones across subjects, suggesting private TCR-beta repertoires in all groups.

The sequence derives from a female donor with HTLV-1-associated myelopathy (HAM/TSP). This chain joins TRBV10-1 to TRBJ1-6; no D gene can be assigned with confidence. Source material: PBMCs. The sequenced DNA: TGCGCCAGCACCGAAAGAGACTTCTACCTCTATTCACCCCTCCACTTT. The encoded protein is CASTERDFYLYSPLHF.